This T cell receptor beta chain was recovered during a study of shared clonotypes between healthy human individuals (dated by TCRdb to the early 2020s). Study-level background: The cohort comprised two women and a few men aged 18 to 49 years. Per donor, three plates each were used for CD4 naive and CD4 memory, two for CD8 naive, and one for CD8 memory. To estimate repertoire size and how much clonotypes are shared between individuals, the study performed deep sequencing of blood TCR repertoires from five healthy adults. To increase sequencing depth and limit assay-specific biases, different laboratories used diverse techniques to prepare libraries and sequence TCR repertoires. Between about 0.9 and 8.9 billion PBMCs per donor were obtained by leukapheresis. Study-wide conclusions, independent of this receptor: Rarefaction of sorted-subset datasets indicated incomplete sequencing despite the large sequencing depth. Pairwise subsampling led to the expectation that sequencing depth would affect the degree of clonotype sharing among donors. Estimated clonotype richness was generally larger for naive than for memory subsets. Only blood was sampled, and tissue TCR repertoires likely differ from those in blood. Compared with non-shared clonotypes, the clonotypes found in all four sorted-subset donors had higher generation probabilities. Because the study included only a small number of donors, the genetic and exposure-history diversity represented was limited. Across a few donors, roughly 5% of naive CD4, roughly 3.4% of naive CD8, around 2.5% of memory CD4, and under 0.45% of memory CD8 clonotypes were shared.

Details on this clone: Which antigen it targets is not known. Base qualities are not recorded, but no much larger clone differs from it by a single base.

TCR CDR3 regions were amplified from genomic DNA by multiplex PCR using the deep immunoSEQ assay. For each cell subset, the extracted genomic DNA was distributed evenly across all wells of several immunoSEQ 96-well plates, and each plate served as one replicate. Each replicate PCR for sorted subsets received about 220 ng genomic DNA, equal to roughly 30,000 T cell genomes. Purified libraries were quantified with a Qubit 3.0 fluorometer, sized on a Bioanalyzer 2100, and re-quantified with the KAPA Library Quantification kit. Every immunoSEQ 96-well plate was sequenced on a dedicated single-read 150-cycle Illumina NextSeq 550 flow cell. The study's own analysis went as follows. The immunoSEQ output contained only junctional sequences without quality scores, so filtering could not match that applied to full-length reads. To assign V/J genes and CDR3, sequences were annotated against IMGT germline references using PyIR, a Python wrapper for IgBLAST v1.9. Reads were filtered out if the reads had weak V/J assignments (E-value above 1e-6), no CDR3, stop codons, out-of-frame junctions, or ambiguous translated residues. V3J clonotypes were defined as sequences sharing the same inferred V gene, J gene, and CDR3 amino acid sequence. To compute the percentage overlap between repertoires, the number of shared unique clonotypes was divided by the size of the smaller repertoire. Three approaches were used to assess repertoire richness: RTK rarefaction, the Chao1 estimator, and Recon v2.1 estimates of unobserved clonotypes. OLGA was used to compute generation probabilities for all TCRbeta clonotypes that the gDNA method yielded from several donors. The table was pulled from immuneACCESS by TCRdb, which kept in-frame rearrangements only. Such tables lose some clones; where checked, under half of the loss comes from unresolved V genes, and the rest has no known cause. The V and J calls and clone size are taken from that table; D and trimming were inferred from the DNA. The sample table shows some 550,000 clones, and 95% to 98% are seen once. Clones ranked in the top ten supply approximately 0.057% of the sample.

The donors were healthy, HIV-negative adults who had no recently reported acute infections or vaccinations. Only Caucasian adults living in Nashville, Tennessee, USA were represented among the donors. CD4+ T cells were enriched by magnetic negative selection, after which naive cells were positively selected on CD45RA and the negative fraction was taken as the memory subset. Blood was obtained by leukapheresis, after which PBMCs were separated by Ficoll-Histopaque density gradient centrifugation and cryopreserved in liquid nitrogen vapor phase. Analytical flow cytometry was used to check the purity and quantity of every magnetically sorted T cell population. From each sorted fraction, genomic DNA was isolated and quantified by UV absorbance on a Nanodrop 2000c. V and J are trimmed by 4 bases and 4 bases, and the gene matches miss 8 bases of the junction. The germline V gene (reference sequence) provides CDR1 LNHDA and CDR2 SQIVND. The CDR3 contains 15 residues, cysteine and phenylalanine counted. Only the CDR3 portion is preserved as DNA: 45 bases, with reading frame beginning at the first base.

Sequencing used naive CD4+ T cells sorted from blood. Interpreted using the paper, the cell subset or site label stands for: CD45RA+ positively selected. The TCR comes from a woman between 25 and 40 years old in good health. The sequence joins TRBV19 to TRBJ1-2; TRBD1 matches 8 bases in the middle. The CDR3 in this case is CASSTSSGGGYGYTF. The nucleotides are TGTGCCAGTAGTACGTCCTCAGGGGGCGGCTATGGCTACACCTTC.